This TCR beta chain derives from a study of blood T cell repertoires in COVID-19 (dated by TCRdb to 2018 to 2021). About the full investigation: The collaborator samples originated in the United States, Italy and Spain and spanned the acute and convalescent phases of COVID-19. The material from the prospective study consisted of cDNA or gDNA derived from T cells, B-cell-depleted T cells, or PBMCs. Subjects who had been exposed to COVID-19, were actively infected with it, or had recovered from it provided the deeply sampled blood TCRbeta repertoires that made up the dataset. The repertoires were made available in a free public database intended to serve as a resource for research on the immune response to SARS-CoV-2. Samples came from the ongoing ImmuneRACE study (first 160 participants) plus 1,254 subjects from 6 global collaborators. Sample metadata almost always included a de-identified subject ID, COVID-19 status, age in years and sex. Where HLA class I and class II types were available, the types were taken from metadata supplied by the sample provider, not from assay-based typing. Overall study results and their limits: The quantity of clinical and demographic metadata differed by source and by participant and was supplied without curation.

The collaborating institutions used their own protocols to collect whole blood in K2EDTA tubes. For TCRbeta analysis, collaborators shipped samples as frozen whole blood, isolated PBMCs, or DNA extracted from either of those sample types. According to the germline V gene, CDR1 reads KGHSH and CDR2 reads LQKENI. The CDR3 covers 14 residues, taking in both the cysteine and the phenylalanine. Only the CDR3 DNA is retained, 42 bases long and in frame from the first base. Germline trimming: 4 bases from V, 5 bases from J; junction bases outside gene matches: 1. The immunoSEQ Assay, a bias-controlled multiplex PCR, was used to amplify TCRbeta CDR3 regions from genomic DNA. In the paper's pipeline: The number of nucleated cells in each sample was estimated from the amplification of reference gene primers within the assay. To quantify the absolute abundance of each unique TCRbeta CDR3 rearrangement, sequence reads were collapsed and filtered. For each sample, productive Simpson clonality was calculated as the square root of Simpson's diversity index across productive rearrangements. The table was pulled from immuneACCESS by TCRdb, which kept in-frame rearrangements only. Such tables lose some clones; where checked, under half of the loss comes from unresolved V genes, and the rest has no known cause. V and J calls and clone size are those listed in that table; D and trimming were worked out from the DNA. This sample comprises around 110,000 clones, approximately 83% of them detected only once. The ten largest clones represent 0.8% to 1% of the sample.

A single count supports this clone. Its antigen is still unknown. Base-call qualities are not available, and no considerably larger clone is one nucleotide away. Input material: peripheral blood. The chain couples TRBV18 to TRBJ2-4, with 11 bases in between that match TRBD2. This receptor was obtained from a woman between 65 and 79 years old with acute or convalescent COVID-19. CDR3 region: CASSQGLAENIQYF. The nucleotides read TGTGCCAGCTCACAGGGACTAGCGGAAAACATTCAGTACTTC. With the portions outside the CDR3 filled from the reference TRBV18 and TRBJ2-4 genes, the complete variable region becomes NAGVMQNPRHLVRRRGQEARLRCSPMKGHSHVYWYRQLPEEGLKFMVYLQKENIIDESGMPKERFSAEFPKEGPSILRIQQVVRGDSAAYFCASSQGLAENIQYFGAGTRLSVL.